This TCR beta chain was documented in a study of patients and donors after allogeneic stem cell transplantation. TCRdb reprocessed the RT-PCR reads with MiXCR, giving one entry per CDR3 protein. The data contain a few thousand distinct CDR3 sequences, less than 5% of them singletons. Germline-derived CDR1 and CDR2 are LGHDT and YNNKEL (reference sequence). V was clipped by 2 bases and J by 1 base, with 0 bases between them. This CDR3 has 12 residues. This clonotype came up a few times. This clonotype originated in a human donor who was either an allogeneic HSCT recipient or a stem cell or donor lymphocyte infusion donor (not recorded which). It is not recorded whose cells these are; they may come from a transplant donor. The gene calls are TRBV3-1 and TRBJ1-3, with D unresolved. What was sequenced was blood, either unsorted or a sorted T cell fraction (not recorded which). The CDR3 sequence: CASSQSGNTIYF. DNA for the CDR3: TGTGCCAGCAGCCAATCTGGAAACACCATATATTTT.